A single sample gave rise to the 20 T cell receptor beta chains below, sequenced in a study of blood T cell repertoires in COVID-19. Assay: immunoSEQ multiplex PCR; the TCRdb copy retains only in-frame clones and omits some. Among 150,000 to 200,000 clones listed, 80% to 85% were seen once. Sequencing was carried out using PBMCs or T cells enriched from blood (not recorded which). The receptors shown here come from a man aged 70-80 years who had been exposed to COVID-19.

The J gene is TRBJ2-3, the V gene TRBV14; 10 bases are a match to TRBD2. CDR3 length: 14 amino acids. V lost 1 base to trimming and J lost 8 bases; unmatched junction nucleotides: 3. The germline V gene encodes CDR1 SGHDN and CDR2 FVKESK. The CDR3 coding sequence is TGTGCCAGCAGCCAAGGGACTAGCGGAACTACGCAGTATTTT. Protein product: CASSQGTSGTTQYF.

This clone has just a few counts. Within the sample, other DNA sequences also encode this same CDR3. The CDR3 DNA follows: TGTGCCAGCAGCTTCCTGGACAGAAATCAGCCCCAGCATTTT. It encodes CASSFLDRNQPQHF. The chain couples TRBV5-5 to TRBJ1-5, with D perhaps TRBD1 (6 bases). Between the trimmed V and J ends, which lost 2 bases and 4 bases, there was a span of 10 bases. Germline values: CDR1 SGHKS, CDR2 YYEKEE (reference sequence). The CDR3 is 14 residues long.

This chain joins TRBV4-2 and TRBJ2-3; D unclear. Germline CDR1 reads LGHNA; CDR2 reads YNFKEQ. Trimming cost V 0 bases and J 6 bases, with 10 bases left between them. The CDR3 contains 14 residues. CDR3 DNA: TGTGCCAGCAGCCAAGATGGTTTCGGGGATACGCAGTATTTT. Its protein product is CASSQDGFGDTQYF.

The chain carries TRBV5-4 and TRBJ2-1; TRBD2 agrees at 12 bases. Losses at the gene ends were 0 bases for V and 8 bases for J; bases not matched to a gene: 6. The CDR3 totals 16 residues. CDR1 is SGHNT, CDR2 YYREEE, per germline (reference sequence). CDR3 nucleotides: TGTGCCAGCAGCTTGGAGCTAGCGGGAGGGCAAGATGAGCAGTTCTTC. As protein: CASSLELAGGQDEQFF.

The chain has TRBV5-1 and TRBJ2-3; possibly TRBD2 for D (7 bases). Germline V gene lookup returns CDR1 SGHRS and CDR2 YFSETQ. V lost 2 bases to trimming and J lost 3 bases, with 16 bases between them. This CDR3 comprises 16 residues. This CDR3 is CASSLDEGGPTDTQYF. The DNA of the CDR3 is TGCGCCAGCAGCTTAGACGAGGGGGGGCCGACAGATACGCAGTATTTT.

The V and J genes are TRBV7-9 and TRBJ2-7; 9 bases fit TRBD1. This CDR3 has 18 residues. V gave up 10 bases and J gave up 2 bases; unmatched junction bases: 21. CDR1 and CDR2 from the germline V gene are SEHNR and FQNEAQ (reference sequence). In nucleotides, the CDR3 is TGTGCCACCCCAGCGGCGAGGACAGGGGTTATAGATGCCTACGAGCAGTACTTC. Its translation: CATPAARTGVIDAYEQYF.

This clone has only one observation. The chain couples TRBV15 to TRBJ1-4; the D gene is possibly TRBD1 (6 bases). Deletions cut 6 bases from V and 7 bases from J, with 12 bases between. This CDR3 spans 13 amino acids. Germline values: CDR1 LNHNV, CDR2 YYDKDF (reference sequence). The CDR3 region is CATSRGRSEKLFF. DNA of the CDR3: TGTGCCACCAGTAGGGGGAGAAGTGAAAAACTGTTTTTT. Variable domain in full (rest from reference TRBV15 and TRBJ1-4): DAMVIQNPRYQVTQFGKPVTLSCSQTLNHNVMYWYQQKSSQAPKLLFHYYDKDFNNEADTPDNFQSRRPNTSFCFLDIRSPGLGDTAMYLCATSRGRSEKLFFGSGTQLSVL.

The chain recombines TRBV3-1 (or the pseudogene TRBV3-2) with TRBJ1-3, with D possibly matching TRBD1 (5 bases). V lost 7 bases, J lost 4 bases, and 14 bases lay in between. This CDR3 region has 14 residues. The germline CDR1 and CDR2 sequences are LGHDT and YNNKEL (reference sequence). The CDR3 DNA is TGTGCCAGCACTCTGTCGGGGGTCGGAAACACCATATATTTT. As protein: CASTLSGVGNTIYF.

J is TRBJ2-3 and V is TRBV6-5; 10 bases are shared with TRBD2. After removal of 6 bases from V and 6 bases from J, the junction contained 6 bases not matched to a gene. Germline V gene lookup returns CDR1 MNHEY and CDR2 SVGAGI. This CDR3 region has 14 residues. The CDR3 DNA sequence: TGTGCCAGCAGACTAGCGGGAAGGTCGGATACGCAGTATTTT. Translation: CASRLAGRSDTQYF.

The V call is TRBV6-2 or TRBV6-3, the J call TRBJ2-1, with a tentative D call TRBD2 (5 bases). CDR1 is MNHEY and CDR2 is SVGEGT in the germline V gene. V lost 0 bases to trimming and J lost 0 bases, with 15 bases between them. There are 18 residues in the CDR3. The chain's CDR3 is CASSYSGIAQVSYNEQFF. The CDR3 DNA reads TGTGCCAGCAGTTACTCGGGGATAGCGCAAGTCTCCTACAATGAGCAGTTCTTC.

This clone was counted once. The chain carries TRBV19 and TRBJ1-2; no clear D gene. Between the trimmed V and J ends, which lost 10 bases and 8 bases, there was a span of 23 bases. The CDR3 contains 14 residues. Germline loops: CDR1 LNHDA, CDR2 SQIVND (reference sequence). CDR3 sequence reads: CATRGRELYSGYTF. CDR3 sequence (DNA): TGTGCCACCCGAGGGAGGGAACTATACAGCGGCTACACCTTC.

The chain links TRBV7-2 to TRBJ2-7; possibly TRBD2 for D (6 bases). V was clipped by 3 bases and J by 2 bases, with 17 bases between them. The CDR3 is made up of 16 amino acids. CDR1 SGHTA and CDR2 FQGNSA come from the germline V gene. CDR3 region: CASSFSGTAAPYEQYF. CDR3 nucleotide sequence: TGTGCCAGCAGCTTCTCCGGGACTGCGGCCCCCTACGAGCAGTACTTC.

The rearrangement joins TRBV24-1 to TRBJ1-5, with D unclear. The CDR3 is 12 amino acids. From germline, CDR1 is KGHDR and CDR2 SFDVKD. The V and J ends lost 3 bases and 6 bases respectively, with 5 bases between them. The CDR3: CATSDEFQPQHF. The CDR3 DNA is TGTGCCACCAGTGATGAGTTTCAGCCCCAGCATTTT.

CDR3 loop: CASSQVRAGQSEAFF. In DNA form, the CDR3 reads TGTGCCAGCAGCCAAGTTAGGGCAGGACAATCGGAAGCTTTCTTT. The chain employs TRBV14 and TRBJ1-1; TRBD1 might be the D (5 bases). Between the trimmed V and J ends, which lost 1 base and 8 bases, there was a span of 17 bases. This CDR3 is 15 amino acids long. Looked up from germline, CDR1 is SGHDN and CDR2 is FVKESK. Using reference TRBV14 and TRBJ1-1 for the parts outside the CDR3, the full variable domain is EAGVTQFPSHSVIEKGQTVTLRCDPISGHDNLYWYRRVMGKEIKFLLHFVKESKQDESGMPNNRFLAERTGGTYSTLKVQPAELEDSGVYFCASSQVRAGQSEAFFGQGTRLTVV.

The gene calls are TRBV6-2 or TRBV6-3 and TRBJ2-5, with 12 bases fitting TRBD2. The V gene end was trimmed by 5 bases and the J gene end by 4 bases; junction bases not matched to a gene: 5. Germline CDR1 reads MNHEY; CDR2 reads SVGEGT. The CDR3 sequence is 15 residues long. In nucleotides, the CDR3 is TGTGCCAGCAGTAGCGGGGGACTAGCGGGAGAGACCCAGTACTTC. Translating it yields CASSSGGLAGETQYF.

This chain joins TRBV9 and TRBJ2-1; D ambiguous. This CDR3 has 14 residues. Germline CDR1 reads SGDLS; CDR2 reads YYNGEE. V was pared by 2 bases and J by 0 bases, with 6 bases between. CDR3 nucleotide sequence: TGTGCCAGCAGCGTTGACTTCTCCTACAATGAGCAGTTCTTC. Its protein product is CASSVDFSYNEQFF.

The chain is built from TRBV19 and TRBJ2-6; no reliable D call. Looked up from germline, CDR1 is LNHDA and CDR2 is SQIVND (reference sequence). Between the trimmed V and J ends, which lost 7 bases and 1 base, there was a span of 5 bases. The CDR3 length is 13 residues. CDR3 DNA: TGTGCCAGTACTGTATCTGGGGCCAACGTCCTGACTTTC. Its translation: CASTVSGANVLTF.

The chain has TRBV5-4 and TRBJ2-7; D gene ambiguous. The germline V gene encodes CDR1 SGHNT and CDR2 YYREEE (reference sequence). V lost 0 bases and J 0 bases, leaving 10 bases between the germline ends. This CDR3 has 15 residues. The CDR3 sequence is CASSLGGASSYEQYF. DNA of the CDR3: TGTGCCAGCAGCTTGGGCGGAGCCAGCTCCTACGAGCAGTACTTC.

The gene calls are TRBV20-1 and TRBJ1-6, with no clear D. Trimming shortened V by 3 bases and J by 9 bases, and 18 bases separated the two germline ends. Germline V gives CDR1 DFQATT, CDR2 SNEGSKA (reference sequence). The length of the CDR3 is 15 residues. The CDR3 spells CSASPNAGGGSPLHF. CDR3 DNA sequence: TGCAGTGCTAGTCCTAATGCCGGCGGCGGTTCACCCCTCCACTTT.

The V and J genes are TRBV19 and TRBJ2-7; 10 positions match TRBD1. V was pared by 5 bases and J by 6 bases, with 7 bases of the junction left unmatched. Germline values: CDR1 LNHDA, CDR2 SQIVND (reference sequence). The CDR3 runs 14 residues. CDR3 sequence (DNA): TGTGCCAGTAGTTTGGGGACAGGGGTTGGCGAGCAGTACTTC. It codes for CASSLGTGVGEQYF.